This TCR beta chain was sequenced for a study of cytomegalovirus exposure and HLA in healthy donors. Study-wide results and limits: The classifier, whose performance was assessed in both the original and validation cohorts, reportedly diagnosed cytomegalovirus status with high specificity and sensitivity.

This CDR3 has 15 amino acids. Trimming cost V 3 bases and J 4 bases; bases outside gene matches: 3. In germline, CDR1 is LNHDA, CDR2 SQIVND (reference sequence). Of note for this clone: Its specificity is not known.

Measured with immunoSEQ multiplex PCR; TCRdb has only the in-frame clones, and not every one. The table lists more than 300,000 clones, 86% of them singletons. The material sequenced was PBMCs. This chain connects TRBV19 to TRBJ2-2; 9 nucleotides match TRBD1. The clonotype was recovered from a woman younger than 30 in good health and CMV-seronegative. This CDR3 is CASSMATGGTGELFF. The CDR3 nucleotides are TGTGCCAGTAGTATGGCGACAGGGGGCACCGGGGAGCTGTTTTTT.